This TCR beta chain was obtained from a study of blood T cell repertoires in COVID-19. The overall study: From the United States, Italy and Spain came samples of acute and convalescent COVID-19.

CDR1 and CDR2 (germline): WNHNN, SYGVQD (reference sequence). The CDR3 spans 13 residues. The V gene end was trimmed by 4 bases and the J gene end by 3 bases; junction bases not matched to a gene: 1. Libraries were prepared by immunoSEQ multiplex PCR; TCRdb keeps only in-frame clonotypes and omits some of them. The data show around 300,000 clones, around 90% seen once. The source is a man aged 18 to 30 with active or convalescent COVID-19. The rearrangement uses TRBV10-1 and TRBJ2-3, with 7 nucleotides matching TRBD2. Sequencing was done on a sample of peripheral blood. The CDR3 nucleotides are TGCGCCAGCAGTGCAGCGGGGACAGATACGCAGTATTTT. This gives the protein CASSAAGTDTQYF.